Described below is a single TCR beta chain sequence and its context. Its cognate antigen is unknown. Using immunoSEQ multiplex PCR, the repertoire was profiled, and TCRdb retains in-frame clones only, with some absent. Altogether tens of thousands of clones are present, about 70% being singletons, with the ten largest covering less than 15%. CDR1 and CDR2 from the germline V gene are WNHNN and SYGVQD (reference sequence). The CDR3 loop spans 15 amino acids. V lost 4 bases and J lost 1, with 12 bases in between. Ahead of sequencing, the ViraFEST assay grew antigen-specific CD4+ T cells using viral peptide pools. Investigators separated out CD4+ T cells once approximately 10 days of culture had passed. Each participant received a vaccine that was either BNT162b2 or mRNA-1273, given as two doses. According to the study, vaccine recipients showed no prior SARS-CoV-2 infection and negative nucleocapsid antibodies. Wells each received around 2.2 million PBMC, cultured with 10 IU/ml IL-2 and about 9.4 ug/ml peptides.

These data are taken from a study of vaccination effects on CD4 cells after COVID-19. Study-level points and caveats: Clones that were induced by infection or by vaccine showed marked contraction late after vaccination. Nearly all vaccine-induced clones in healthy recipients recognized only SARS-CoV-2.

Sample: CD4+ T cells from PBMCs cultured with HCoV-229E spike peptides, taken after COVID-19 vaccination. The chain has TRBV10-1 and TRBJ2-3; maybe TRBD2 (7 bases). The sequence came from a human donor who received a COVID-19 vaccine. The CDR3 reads CASSVGGGGTDTQYF. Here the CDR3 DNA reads TGCGCCAGCAGTGTAGGGGGGGGAGGCACAGATACGCAGTATTTT.